These T cell receptor beta chains were read from a single sample in a study of blood T cell repertoires in COVID-19. TCRdb's copy holds only in-frame clones and misses some; the assay was immunoSEQ multiplex PCR. This table has roughly 150,000 clones, about 81% appearing once. Sequenced sample: peripheral blood. Every receptor here comes from a man aged 55-75 years with active or convalescent COVID-19. The CDR3 runs from the conserved cysteine through the conserved F or W. A D gene is named only where the DNA matches it firmly. The size field is filled for only some rows; it gives once, few, many or a size class.

d_call | j_call | v_call | clone_size | cdr3_aa | cdr3_nt
TRBD1 | TRBJ2-3 | TRBV7-2 | - | CASGQWTGGDTQYF | TGTGCCAGCGGACAATGGACAGGGGGGGATACGCAGTATTTT
TRBD2 | TRBJ2-3 | TRBV11-2 | - | CASSLDGRGGTDTQYF | TGTGCCAGCAGCTTAGATGGACGGGGGGGCACAGATACGCAGTATTTT
- | TRBJ1-5 | TRBV6-1 | - | CASSEAAGTTNQPQHF | TGTGCCAGCAGTGAAGCGGCCGGGACAACCAATCAGCCCCAGCATTTT
- | TRBJ1-6 | TRBV18 | once | CASSPSVPSISSYNSPLHF | TGTGCCAGCTCACCCAGCGTCCCGAGTATTAGCTCCTATAATTCACCCCTCCACTTT
TRBD2 | TRBJ2-7 | TRBV6-5 | - | CASTSGSSYEQYF | TGTGCCAGCACTAGCGGGAGCTCCTACGAGCAGTACTTC
- | TRBJ2-1 | TRBV7-2 | - | CASSPLRTSSYNEQFF | TGTGCCAGCAGCCCTCTCAGAACCAGCTCCTACAATGAGCAGTTCTTC
- | TRBJ2-7 | TRBV25-1 | - | CASSAGLLLRGEQYF | TGTGCCAGCAGTGCAGGACTACTCCTAAGGGGCGAGCAGTACTTC
- | TRBJ2-2 | TRBV4-1 | many | CASSPGTSNTGELFF | TGCGCCAGCAGTCCGGGCACTAGTAACACCGGGGAGCTGTTTTTT
TRBD2 | TRBJ2-1 | TRBV27 | - | CAPFPGLAGPNEQFF | TGTGCCCCCTTTCCGGGCCTAGCGGGACCCAATGAGCAGTTCTTC
TRBD2 | TRBJ2-3 | TRBV10-3 | - | CAISEDLAGGGRTDTQYF | TGTGCCATCAGTGAGGATCTAGCGGGAGGGGGACGCACAGATACGCAGTATTTT
- | TRBJ2-7 | TRBV5-4 | - | CASSLGRREGNEQYF | TGTGCCAGCAGCTTGGGGAGGCGGGAAGGAAACGAGCAGTACTTC
- | TRBJ1-4 | TRBV5-6 | - | CASSLFGFNEKLFF | TGTGCCAGCAGCTTGTTCGGTTTTAATGAAAAACTGTTTTTT
TRBD1 | TRBJ1-1 | TRBV5-1 | - | CASSGGQGADTEAFF | TGCGCCAGCAGCGGGGGACAGGGGGCAGACACTGAAGCTTTCTTT
- | TRBJ1-4 | TRBV28 | - | CASSTAADEKLFF | TGTGCCAGCAGTACAGCGGCTGATGAAAAACTGTTTTTT
TRBD1 | TRBJ1-2 | TRBV7-9 | - | CASSLGQGYGYTF | TGTGCCAGCAGCTTGGGACAGGGATATGGCTACACCTTC
- | TRBJ1-1 | TRBV6-2/TRBV6-3 | - | CASSLTASKKEAFF | TGTGCCAGCAGTCTTACAGCCTCAAAAAAGGAAGCTTTCTTT
- | TRBJ2-7 | TRBV7-9 | - | CASSLDRIYEQYF | TGTGCCAGCAGCTTAGACAGGATTTACGAGCAGTACTTC
TRBD2 | TRBJ2-1 | TRBV5-1 | - | CASSTMAGVNNEQFF | TGCGCCAGCAGCACCATGGCGGGAGTGAACAATGAGCAGTTCTTC
TRBD2 | TRBJ2-7 | TRBV7-2 | - | CASSPGPGLAVYEQYF | TGTGCCAGCAGCCCGGGTCCGGGACTAGCGGTTTACGAGCAGTACTTC
- | TRBJ2-6 | TRBV5-1 | - | CASSPGSSGANVLTF | TGCGCCAGCAGCCCCGGGTCCTCTGGGGCCAACGTCCTGACTTTC
TRBD1 | TRBJ1-2 | TRBV28 | - | CASLRTGLSYGYTF | TGTGCCAGCCTGAGGACAGGGTTGAGCTATGGCTACACCTTC
- | TRBJ1-1 | TRBV6-5 | - | CASSRGYTEAFF | TGTGCCAGCAGTCGGGGGTATACTGAAGCTTTCTTT
- | TRBJ2-3 | TRBV7-9 | few | CASSLSGSTDTQYF | TGTGCCAGCAGCTTAAGCGGGAGCACAGATACGCAGTATTTT
- | TRBJ1-2 | TRBV19 | - | CASSLLQMEGYYGYTF | TGTGCCAGTAGTCTCCTCCAAATGGAGGGATACTATGGCTACACCTTC
TRBD2 | TRBJ2-3 | TRBV5-4 | - | CASSDGLGTDTQYF | TGTGCCAGCAGCGACGGACTAGGCACAGATACGCAGTATTTT
TRBD1 | TRBJ2-1 | TRBV5-1 | - | CASSLSGRGYVQFF | TGCGCCAGCAGCTTGTCGGGCAGGGGGTATGTGCAGTTCTTC
TRBD2 | TRBJ2-1 | TRBV19 | - | CASSAIAGVTEQFF | TGTGCCAGTAGTGCAATAGCGGGAGTCACTGAGCAGTTCTTC
- | TRBJ2-4 | TRBV5-6 | - | CASSPLRGYIQYF | TGTGCCAGCAGCCCACTCAGGGGTTACATTCAGTACTTC